Following are 9 T cell receptor beta chains from one sample sequenced in a study of T cell responses to AZD1222 COVID-19 vaccine (dated by TCRdb to the early 2020s). Library method: the immunoSEQ multiplex PCR assay. Not all clones reach the TCRdb copy of this immuneACCESS table, which keeps in-frame sequences only. Checked studies attribute under half of the gap to unresolved V genes and leave the rest unexplained. The sample profile shows 110,000 to 150,000 clones; over 90% of them were found once. The biggest ten clones account for 5.1% of the sample. The label giving this sample's time point can be read as: baseline before first vaccination. This specimen consisted of peripheral blood, obtained on day 0 of AZD1222 vaccination. These receptors all stem from an adult in good health.

V gene TRBV2 combines with J gene TRBJ2-2; 12 nucleotides agree with TRBD2. The V segment lost 4 bases and the J segment 7 bases; nucleotides outside the gene matches: 10. The CDR3 is 17 amino acids. Germline CDR1 is SNHLY and CDR2 is FYNNEI. The CDR3 coding sequence is TGTGCCAGCAGTGGATCTAGCGGGAGGGCCGTAGACGGGGAGCTGTTTTTT. Protein product: CASSGSSGRAVDGELFF.

CDR3 loop: CASSLGEPGTGLDNEQFF. CDR3 sequence (DNA): TGTGCCAGCAGCTTAGGGGAGCCAGGGACAGGGCTTGATAATGAGCAGTTCTTC. V gene TRBV11-3 combines with J gene TRBJ2-1, with TRBD1 matching over 9 bases. Germline V gives CDR1 SGHNT, CDR2 YENEEA. The V segment lost 1 base and the J segment 7 bases; nucleotides outside the gene matches: 14. CDR3 size: 18 residues.

J is TRBJ1-1 and V is TRBV7-2; D is ambiguous. This CDR3 is built from 16 residues. V was clipped by 1 base and J by 0 bases, with 12 bases between them. The germline gives CDR1 SGHTA, CDR2 FQGNSA. The CDR3 DNA reads as TGTGCCAGCAGCTTAGGTCAGGTTAGGATGAACACTGAAGCTTTCTTT. Residues: CASSLGQVRMNTEAFF.

V gene TRBV9 combines with J gene TRBJ2-5; TRBD1 is a possible D gene (6 bases). The CDR3 runs 15 residues. The germline CDR1 and CDR2 sequences are SGDLS and YYNGEE. Trimming stripped 1 base from V and 5 bases from J, with 15 bases between. The CDR3 coding sequence is TGTGCCAGCAGCGTATCCCCAGGGGTCGGGGAGACCCAGTACTTC. This translates into CASSVSPGVGETQYF.

This clone was picked up one time. V is TRBV18 and J is TRBJ1-1; D might be TRBD1 (5 bases). Trimming took off 0 bases at V and 4 bases at J, with 12 bases between the two ends. This CDR3 comprises 15 residues. CDR1 is KGHSH, CDR2 LQKENI, per germline. The DNA of the CDR3 is TGTGCCAGCTCACCACCCCGGACAACTTTCACTGAAGCTTTCTTT. Amino acids: CASSPPRTTFTEAFF.

The CDR3 DNA is TGTGCCAGCAGCTTAGCTAGGGACGAGCAGTACTTC. Its protein is CASSLARDEQYF. This chain connects TRBV11-1 to TRBJ2-7; D remains unclear. Trimming cost V 0 bases and J 5 bases, with 5 bases left between them. In germline, CDR1 is SGHAT, CDR2 FQDESV (reference sequence). The CDR3 is 12 amino acids.

This clone was counted once. This chain joins TRBV5-1 and TRBJ1-4, with D tentatively TRBD1 (5 bases). Trimming cost V 0 bases and J 8 bases, with 14 bases left between them. The CDR3 runs to 15 residues. Looked up from germline, CDR1 is SGHRS and CDR2 is YFSETQ. The CDR3 protein is CASSLAQGGSEKLFF. In DNA, the CDR3 is TGCGCCAGCAGCTTGGCGCAGGGTGGTTCGGAAAAACTGTTTTTT.

This chain connects TRBV18 to TRBJ1-3; D remains ambiguous. The germline CDR1 and CDR2 sequences are KGHSH and LQKENI. The CDR3 runs 14 residues. The germline V and J ends were trimmed by 5 bases and 0 bases, with 8 bases remaining between them. The CDR3 spells CASSSVSSGNTIYF. CDR3 nucleotide sequence: TGTGCCAGCTCATCGGTGAGCTCTGGAAACACCATATATTTT.

V and J are TRBV19 and TRBJ2-1; a weak D match, TRBD1 (6 bases). The CDR3 runs to 14 residues. Trimming left V 6 bases short and J 4 bases short, with 13 bases between. In germline, CDR1 is LNHDA, CDR2 SQIVND (reference sequence). For the CDR3, the DNA is TGTGCCAGTAGCAAGGACAGATTTTACAATGAGCAGTTCTTC. Its protein product is CASSKDRFYNEQFF.